Listed here is a single T cell receptor beta chain. The antigen it recognizes is unknown. One base away there is no much larger clone; base qualities are not given. The entry originates in a study of blood T cell repertoires in COVID-19 (dated by TCRdb to the early 2020s). Context from the whole study: The collaborator samples originated in the United States, Italy and Spain and spanned the acute and convalescent phases of COVID-19. The prospective study material was composed of cDNA or gDNA derived from T cells, B-cell-depleted T cells, or PBMCs. Deeply sampled blood TCRbeta repertoires from subjects exposed to, actively infected with, or recovered from COVID-19 were included in the dataset. The repertoires were made available in a free public database intended to serve as a resource for research on the immune response to SARS-CoV-2. Samples came from the ongoing ImmuneRACE study (first 160 participants) plus 1,254 subjects from 6 global collaborators. Sample metadata almost always included a de-identified subject ID, COVID-19 status, age in years and sex. Where available, HLA class I and class II types were taken from metadata supplied by the sample provider and were not determined by assay-based typing. Paper-wide results and their limitations: Clinical and demographic metadata were provided uncurated, with the amount varying by source and participant.

TCRbeta CDR3 regions were amplified from genomic DNA using the immunoSEQ Assay, a bias-controlled multiplex PCR. Regarding the original processing steps: The number of nucleated cells in each sample was estimated by amplification of reference gene primers within the assay. Sequence reads were collapsed and filtered to measure the absolute abundance of every unique TCRbeta CDR3 rearrangement. For each sample, productive Simpson clonality was calculated as the square root of Simpson's diversity index over productive rearrangements. TCRdb re-hosts the immuneACCESS table, in-frame sequences only. Its copies lack some clones; in the studies checked, an unresolved V gene accounts for under half of them, and the cause for the rest is not known. V and J calls and clone size are as listed in that table; D and trimming were resolved from the DNA. The sample yields some 140,000 clones; about 86% were counted once. Around 17% of the sample rests with the top ten.

Another Seattle source contributed samples from volunteer blood donors who had recovered from COVID-19. Whole blood was collected in K2EDTA tubes by collaborating institutions according to the institutions' own protocols. For TCRbeta analysis, collaborators shipped samples in one of three forms: frozen whole blood, isolated PBMCs, or DNA extracted from either of those sample types. The source is a woman aged 50 to 60 who had recovered from COVID-19. Sequenced sample: peripheral blood.

The CDR3 reads CASRSGGLTGELFF. The DNA sequence follows: TGTGCCAGCAGATCAGGGGGGCTCACCGGGGAGCTGTTTTTT. This receptor chain uses TRBV6-5 and TRBJ2-2; a tentative D call is TRBD1 (7 bases match). The V and J ends are trimmed by 6 bases and 4 bases, leaving 12 bases between them. From the germline V gene, CDR1 is MNHEY and CDR2 is SVGAGI. Inclusive of the bounding cysteine and phenylalanine, the CDR3 is 14 residues long. The kept DNA is CDR3 alone, 42 bases in frame from the first base.